This T cell receptor (beta chain) was obtained from a study of blood T cell repertoires in COVID-19. V shed 1 base, J shed 6 bases, and the junction held 9 bases outside the gene matches. Looked up from germline, CDR1 is LGHDT and CDR2 is YNNKEL (reference sequence). This CDR3 is 16 amino acids long. Produced via immunoSEQ multiplex PCR; TCRdb's table is partial and in-frame only. The top ten hold 3% to 4% of the sample, which has roughly 190,000 clones, 87% seen once. The rearrangement links TRBV3-1 (or the pseudogene TRBV3-2) to TRBJ1-2; 9 bases line up with TRBD1. The receptor was isolated from a man aged 18 to 30 with active or convalescent COVID-19. Sequencing input: peripheral blood. The CDR3 sequence is CASSQGSWGQGHGYTF. CDR3 in DNA: TGTGCCAGCAGCCAAGGGTCCTGGGGACAGGGCCATGGCTACACCTTC.